One sample yielded the 11 T cell receptor beta chains listed below, sequenced in a study of beta chain features in type 1 diabetes. Study-wide results and caveats: TCRB CDR3 length was moderately but significantly reduced in all four CD4+ subsets of Type 1 diabetes patients.

For these receptors, no antigen is known. The entirety of the isolated RNA underwent reverse transcription, so expressed TCRB transcripts were sequenced. Generated by immunoSEQ multiplex PCR, the TCRdb table keeps only in-frame clones and is missing some. This table has hundreds of thousands of clones, about an eighth appearing once. The sequenced sample was naive CD4+ T cells from blood. These receptors were collected from a man between 18 and 29 years old with type 1 diabetes.

This clone was recorded a few times. The chain employs TRBV7-9 and TRBJ1-4; 11 bases are a match to TRBD1. The J segment lost 5 bases and the V segment lost 4 bases, leaving 3 bases of the junction unmatched. This CDR3 contains 15 residues. The germline gives CDR1 SEHNR, CDR2 FQNEAQ (reference sequence). The CDR3 protein is CASSSRTGGNEKLFF. CDR3 bases: TGTGCCAGCAGCTCAAGGACAGGGGGCAATGAAAAACTGTTTTTT.

This clone has only a few counts. The rearrangement uses TRBV19 and TRBJ2-5, with D possibly matching TRBD2 (5 bases). CDR3 length: 14 residues. V lost 4 bases to trimming and J lost 5 bases, with 14 bases between them. Germline V gene lookup returns CDR1 LNHDA and CDR2 SQIVND (reference sequence). CDR3 nucleotide sequence: TGTGCCAGTAGTACTCTTGCGGGCGAGGAGACCCAGTACTTC. This translates into CASSTLAGEETQYF. Full variable domain (missing parts from reference TRBV19 and TRBJ2-5): DGGITQSPKYLFRKEGQNVTLSCEQNLNHDAMYWYRQDPGQGLRLIYYSQIVNDFQKGDIAEGYSVSREKKESFPLTVTSAQKNPTAFYLCASSTLAGEETQYFGPGTRLLVL.

This clone was counted a few times. The chain carries TRBV10-3 and TRBJ2-2, with TRBD1 identical over 8 bases. V trimming: 5 bases; J trimming: 4 bases; junction bases outside the gene matches: 15. The CDR3 is 18 residues long. Germline V CDR1 and CDR2: ENHRY, SYGVKD. The CDR3 region is CAISFPPDRGRRTGELFF. CDR3 DNA sequence: TGTGCCATCAGTTTCCCCCCTGACAGGGGTCGTCGCACCGGGGAGCTGTTTTTT.

The rearrangement uses TRBV5-1 and TRBJ1-1; D ambiguous. The V end lost 4 bases, the J end lost 1 base, and 11 bases lay between the germline ends. The CDR3 has 14 amino acids. Germline V gene lookup returns CDR1 SGHRS and CDR2 YFSETQ. In DNA, the CDR3 is TGCGCCAGCAGCCAGGACGGTCCGAACACTGAAGCTTTCTTT. Translating it yields CASSQDGPNTEAFF.

This clone was picked up a small number of times. V is TRBV27 and J is TRBJ2-3; 9 bases match TRBD1. V trimming: 5 bases; J trimming: 5 bases; junction bases outside the gene matches: 11. This CDR3 has 16 residues. Looked up from germline, CDR1 is MNHEY and CDR2 is SMNVEV (reference sequence). The CDR3 DNA reads TGTGCCAGCAGTACCCCCGGGACAGGGTTGTTAGATACGCAGTATTTT. Residues: CASSTPGTGLLDTQYF.

This clone was counted a few times. The sample holds other DNA sequences that translate to the same CDR3. The chain links TRBV30 to TRBJ2-7, with 7 bases identical to TRBD2. CDR3 length: 13 residues. J lost 3 bases, V lost 0 bases, and 2 bases had no gene match. Germline V gene data show CDR1 as GTSNPN and CDR2 as SVGIG (reference sequence). This CDR3 reads CAWSVGLDYEQYF. CDR3 bases: TGTGCCTGGAGTGTAGGACTAGACTACGAGCAGTACTTC. Combining the CDR3 with reference TRBV30 and TRBJ2-7 gives the whole variable domain SQTIHQWPATLVQPVGSPLSLECTVEGTSNPNLYWYRQAAGRGLQLLFYSVGIGQISSEVPQNLSASRPQDRQFILSSKKLLLSDSGFYLCAWSVGLDYEQYFGPGTRLTVT.

The J gene is TRBJ2-1, the V gene TRBV9; D not resolved. Germline-derived CDR1 and CDR2 are SGDLS and YYNGEE. The CDR3 has 14 residues. The germline V and J ends were trimmed by 0 bases and 0 bases, with 4 bases remaining between them. In DNA, the CDR3 is TGTGCCAGCAGCGTAGGGGACTCCTACAATGAGCAGTTCTTC. Translating it yields CASSVGDSYNEQFF.

This clone showed up just a few times. The rearrangement joins TRBV7-2 to TRBJ1-2; a weak D match, TRBD1 (5 bases). Germline CDR1 SGHTA, CDR2 FQGNSA. V lost 5 bases to trimming and J lost 6 bases, with 13 bases between them. The CDR3 consists of 13 residues. The CDR3 loop reads CASSHDSGNGYTF. The CDR3, as DNA: TGTGCCAGCAGCCATGACAGCGGGAATGGCTACACCTTC.

This clone was seen a handful of times. The rearrangement uses TRBV7-2 and TRBJ2-3; 15 nucleotides align to TRBD2. Trimming at V came to 10 bases and at J to 3 bases, leaving 5 bases not matched to a gene. The CDR3 has 15 amino acids. Germline V gene data show CDR1 as SGHTA and CDR2 as FQGNSA. The CDR3 region has the DNA TGTGCCACGAGGACTAGCGGGGGGGCGACAGATACGCAGTATTTT. This sequence encodes CATRTSGGATDTQYF.

The gene calls are TRBV9 and TRBJ2-3; 9 bases are shared with TRBD1. J lost 0 bases, V lost 0 bases, and 5 bases had no gene match. The germline CDR1 and CDR2 sequences are SGDLS and YYNGEE. This CDR3 has 17 amino acids. The CDR3 DNA reads as TGTGCCAGCAGCGTAGGTACAGGGGGCCTTAGCACAGATACGCAGTATTTT. Translating gives CASSVGTGGLSTDTQYF.

This clone has only a few counts. The chain employs TRBV6-5 and TRBJ2-7; maybe TRBD2 (6 bases). CDR1 is MNHEY, CDR2 SVGAGI, per germline. V was trimmed by 5 bases and J by 5 bases, leaving 13 bases between them. This CDR3 has 13 amino acids. The DNA of the CDR3 is TGTGCCAGCAGTCCGGTAACTAGCAACGAGCAGTACTTC. Encoded protein: CASSPVTSNEQYF.